One sample yielded the 2 T cell receptor beta chains listed below, sequenced in a study of T cells in Graves' hyperthyroidism and ophthalmopathy (dated by TCRdb to the late 2010s). To prepare the library, multiplex PCR was applied. The listed sequencing device is Illumina HiSeq 2000. Amplification of TCR beta CDR3 regions was carried out from RNA transcripts. The TCR CDR3 was subjected to a first round of RT-PCR using the HTBI primer set and the Qiagen OneStep RT-PCR kit. The raw public data were reprocessed by TCRdb itself: fastp quality trimming at Q25, MiXCR clonotype calling, in-frame beta chains only. Rows merge per CDR3 protein into single entries with the most common DNA and genes. The table for this sample lists over 120,000 distinct CDR3 sequences; 22% of them were counted only once. The ten largest clonotypes hold roughly 71% of the sample. The sequenced material came from blood. Receptors originate from a woman between 50 and 59 years old with Graves' hyperthyroidism that later progressed to Graves' ophthalmopathy.

Remarks on this clonotype: This clone may be a read error of a much larger clone one base away. The chain has TRBV12-3 or TRBV12-4 and TRBJ2-5; 8 bases line up with TRBD2. There are 15 residues in the CDR3. As DNA, the CDR3 is TGTGCCAGCAGTTTAACTAGCGGATTACAAGAGACCCAGCACTTC. Its protein product is CASSLTSGLQETQHF.

This clonotype was counted between two and nine times. The chain joins TRBV20-1 to TRBJ1-5, with 7 bases identical to TRBD1. J was trimmed by 0 bases and V by 6 bases; bases with no gene match: 5. The germline V gene has CDR1 DFQATT and CDR2 SNEGSKA (reference sequence). This CDR3 is built from 14 residues. In nucleotides, the CDR3 is TGCAGTGCGGTTAGACAGGGTAGCAATCAGCCCCAGCATTTT. Encoded protein: CSAVRQGSNQPQHF.